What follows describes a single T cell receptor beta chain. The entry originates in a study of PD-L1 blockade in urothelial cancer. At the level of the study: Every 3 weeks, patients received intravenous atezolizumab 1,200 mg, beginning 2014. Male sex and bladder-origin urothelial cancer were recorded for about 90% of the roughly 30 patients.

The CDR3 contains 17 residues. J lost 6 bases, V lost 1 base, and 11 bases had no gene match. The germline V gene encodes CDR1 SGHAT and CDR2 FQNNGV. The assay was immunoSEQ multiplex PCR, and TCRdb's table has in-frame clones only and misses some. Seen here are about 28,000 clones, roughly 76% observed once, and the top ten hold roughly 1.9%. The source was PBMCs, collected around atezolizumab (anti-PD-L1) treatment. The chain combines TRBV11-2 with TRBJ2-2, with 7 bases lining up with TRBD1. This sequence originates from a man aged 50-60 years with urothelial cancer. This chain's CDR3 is CASSLGTGRGGAGELFF. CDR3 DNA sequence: TGTGCCAGCAGCTTAGGGACAGGAAGGGGTGGGGCCGGGGAGCTGTTTTTT.